Sequencing of this T cell receptor beta chain was carried out in a study of early T cells in non-severe SARS-CoV-2 infection. Across the whole study: Unsorted whole blood bulk RNA was sequenced, with unpaired chains. Study-level points and caveats: There was a bias toward anti-spike CD8 responses in VDJdb matching, which missed private and CD4 specificities.

Individual cDNA molecules were tagged with unique molecular identifiers. One entry per CDR3 protein results from TCRdb running MiXCR on the 5' RACE reads. This sample yields 85,000 to 90,000 distinct CDR3 sequences, of which over 13% are seen a single time; around 7% belongs to the top ten. This clonotype was detected only a few times. Its antigen is unknown. CDR3 length: 13 amino acids. Trimming took 4 bases from V and 6 from J, leaving 12 bases between them. Germline V gene sequence: CDR1 SGDLS, CDR2 YYNGEE. The sample taken for sequencing was whole blood. This clonotype originated in an adult who was a healthcare worker with PCR-confirmed SARS-CoV-2 infection or an uninfected control (not recorded which). The chain combines TRBV9 with TRBJ2-3; weak D call: TRBD2 (5 bases). In DNA, the CDR3 is TGTGCCAGCAGCACAAGGACTTCCGATACGCAGTATTTT. Residues: CASSTRTSDTQYF.